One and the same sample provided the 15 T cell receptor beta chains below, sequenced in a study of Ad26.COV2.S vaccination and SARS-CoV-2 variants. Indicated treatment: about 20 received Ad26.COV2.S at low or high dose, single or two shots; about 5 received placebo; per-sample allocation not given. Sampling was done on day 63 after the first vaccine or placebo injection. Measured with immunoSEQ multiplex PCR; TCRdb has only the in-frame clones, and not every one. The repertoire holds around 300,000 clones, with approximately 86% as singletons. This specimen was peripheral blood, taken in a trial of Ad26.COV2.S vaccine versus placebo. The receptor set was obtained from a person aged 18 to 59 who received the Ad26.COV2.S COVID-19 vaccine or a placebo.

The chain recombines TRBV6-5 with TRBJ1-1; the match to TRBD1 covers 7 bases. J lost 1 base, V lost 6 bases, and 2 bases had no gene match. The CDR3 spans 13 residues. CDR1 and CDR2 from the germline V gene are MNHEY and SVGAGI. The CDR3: CASSRTGNTEAFF. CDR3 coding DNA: TGTGCCAGCAGCCGGACAGGGAACACTGAAGCTTTCTTT.

The CDR3: CASSSMISGSGNTIYF. The CDR3, as DNA: TGTGCCAGCAGCTCGATGATATCAGGCTCTGGAAACACCATATATTTT. The J gene is TRBJ1-3, the V gene TRBV5-6, with D uncertain. V dropped 3 bases and J dropped 0 bases, with 13 bases sitting between them. The CDR3 consists of 16 residues. Germline assignment: CDR1 SGHDT and CDR2 YYEEEE.

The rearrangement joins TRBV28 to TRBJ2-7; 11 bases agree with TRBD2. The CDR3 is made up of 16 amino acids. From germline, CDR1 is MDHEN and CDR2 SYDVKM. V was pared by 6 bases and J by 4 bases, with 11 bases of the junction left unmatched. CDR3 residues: CASSLDPGLAVYEQYF. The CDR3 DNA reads TGTGCCAGCAGCCTAGATCCGGGACTAGCGGTGTACGAGCAGTACTTC.

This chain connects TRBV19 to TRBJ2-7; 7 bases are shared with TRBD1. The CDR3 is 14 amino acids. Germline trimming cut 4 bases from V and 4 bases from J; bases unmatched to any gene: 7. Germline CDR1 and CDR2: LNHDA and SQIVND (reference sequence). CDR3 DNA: TGTGCCAGTAGTACGACAGGGCCGGGATACGAGCAGTACTTC. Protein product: CASSTTGPGYEQYF. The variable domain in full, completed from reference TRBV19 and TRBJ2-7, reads DGGITQSPKYLFRKEGQNVTLSCEQNLNHDAMYWYRQDPGQGLRLIYYSQIVNDFQKGDIAEGYSVSREKKESFPLTVTSAQKNPTAFYLCASSTTGPGYEQYFGPGTRLTVT.

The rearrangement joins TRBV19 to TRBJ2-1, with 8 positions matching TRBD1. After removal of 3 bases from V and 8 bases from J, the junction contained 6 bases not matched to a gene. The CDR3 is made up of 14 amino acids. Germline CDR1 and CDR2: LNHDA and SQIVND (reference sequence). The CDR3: CASSMGTGYHEQFF. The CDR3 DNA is TGTGCCAGTAGTATGGGGACAGGATATCATGAGCAGTTCTTC. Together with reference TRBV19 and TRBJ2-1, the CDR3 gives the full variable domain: DGGITQSPKYLFRKEGQNVTLSCEQNLNHDAMYWYRQDPGQGLRLIYYSQIVNDFQKGDIAEGYSVSREKKESFPLTVTSAQKNPTAFYLCASSMGTGYHEQFFGPGTRLTVL.

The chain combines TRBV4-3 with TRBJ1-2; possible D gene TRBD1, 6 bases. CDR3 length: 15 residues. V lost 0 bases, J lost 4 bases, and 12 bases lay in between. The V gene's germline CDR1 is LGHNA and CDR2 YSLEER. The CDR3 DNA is TGCGCCAGCAGCCAAGATTACGGGGGGGCCTATGGCTACACCTTC. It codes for CASSQDYGGAYGYTF.

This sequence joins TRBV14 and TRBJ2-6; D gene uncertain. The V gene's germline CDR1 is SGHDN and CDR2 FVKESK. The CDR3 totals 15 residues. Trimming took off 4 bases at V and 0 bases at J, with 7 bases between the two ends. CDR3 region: CASSLTGSGANVLTF. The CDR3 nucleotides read TGTGCCAGCAGCCTCACGGGCTCTGGGGCCAACGTCCTGACTTTC.

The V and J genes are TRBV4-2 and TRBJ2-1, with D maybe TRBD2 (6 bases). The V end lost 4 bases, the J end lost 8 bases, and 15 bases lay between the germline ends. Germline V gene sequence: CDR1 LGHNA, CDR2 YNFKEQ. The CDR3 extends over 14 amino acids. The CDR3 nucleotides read TGTGCCAGCAGCCCGGAGGGGCGTGGGGATGAGCAGTTCTTC. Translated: CASSPEGRGDEQFF.

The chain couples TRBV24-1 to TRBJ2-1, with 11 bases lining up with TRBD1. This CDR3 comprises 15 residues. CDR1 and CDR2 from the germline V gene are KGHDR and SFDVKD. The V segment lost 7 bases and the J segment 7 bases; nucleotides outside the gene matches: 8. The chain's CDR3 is CATSAGQGASNEQFF. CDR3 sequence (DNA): TGTGCCACCAGCGCCGGACAGGGGGCGTCGAATGAGCAGTTCTTC.

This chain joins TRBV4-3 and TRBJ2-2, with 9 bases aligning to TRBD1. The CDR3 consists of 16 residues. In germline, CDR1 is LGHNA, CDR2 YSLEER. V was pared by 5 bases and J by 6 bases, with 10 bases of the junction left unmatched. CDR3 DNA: TGCGCCAGCAGCGCCGGAGGGACAGGGAGGGCCGGGGAGCTGTTTTTT. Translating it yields CASSAGGTGRAGELFF.

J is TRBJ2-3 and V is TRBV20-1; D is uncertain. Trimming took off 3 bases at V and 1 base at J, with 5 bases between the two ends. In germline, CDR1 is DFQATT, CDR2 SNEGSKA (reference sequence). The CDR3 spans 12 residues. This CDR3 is CSASPGTDTQYF. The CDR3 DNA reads TGCAGTGCTAGTCCCGGCACAGATACGCAGTATTTT.

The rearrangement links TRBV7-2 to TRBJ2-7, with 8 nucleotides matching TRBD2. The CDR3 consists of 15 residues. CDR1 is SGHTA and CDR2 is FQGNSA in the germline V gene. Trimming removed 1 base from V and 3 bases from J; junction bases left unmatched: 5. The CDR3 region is CASSLETSALYEQYF. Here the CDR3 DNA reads TGTGCCAGCAGCTTAGAGACTAGCGCCCTCTACGAGCAGTACTTC.

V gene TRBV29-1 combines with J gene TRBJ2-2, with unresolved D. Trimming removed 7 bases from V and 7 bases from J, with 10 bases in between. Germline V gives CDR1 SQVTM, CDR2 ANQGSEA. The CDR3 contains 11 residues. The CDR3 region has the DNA TGCAGCGCACTATCCGGCGGGGAGCTGTTTTTT. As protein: CSALSGGELFF.

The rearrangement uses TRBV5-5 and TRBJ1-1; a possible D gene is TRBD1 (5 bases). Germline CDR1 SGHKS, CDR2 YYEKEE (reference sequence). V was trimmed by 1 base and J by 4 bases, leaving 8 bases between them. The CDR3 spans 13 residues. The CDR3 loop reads CASSLRGGTEAFF. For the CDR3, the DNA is TGTGCCAGCAGCTTGAGGGGAGGCACTGAAGCTTTCTTT.

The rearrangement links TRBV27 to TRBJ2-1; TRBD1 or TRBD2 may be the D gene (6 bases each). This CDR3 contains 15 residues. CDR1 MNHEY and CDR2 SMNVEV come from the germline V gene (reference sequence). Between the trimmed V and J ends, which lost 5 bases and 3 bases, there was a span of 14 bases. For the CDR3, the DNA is TGTGCCAGCAGTGCCGGGGGCGTAGACTACAATGAGCAGTTCTTC. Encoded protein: CASSAGGVDYNEQFF.